This is a list of T cell receptor beta chains from one sample in a study of monozygotic twins with inflammatory bowel disease. TCRdb re-called the 5' RACE reads; one entry per CDR3 protein, DNA not given. The sample data list 190,000 or so distinct CDR3 sequences. Sequencing was carried out using blood. The receptors come from a human donor with ulcerative colitis or Crohn's disease, or a healthy co-twin of an affected twin (not recorded which). CDR3s include the opening cysteine and the closing phenylalanine or tryptophan. Where a row states a size, it is once, few, many or the class of an expanded clone; other rows omit it.

NA,TRBV7-9,TRBJ2-3,CASSPTAGGHDTQYF
NA,TRBV4-2,TRBJ1-1,CASTQTDGNTEAFF
NA,TRBV5-1,TRBJ1-3,CASSDGPTSGNTIYF
NA,TRBV20-1,TRBJ2-5,CSAGSLGGETQYF
NA,TRBV7-2,TRBJ2-2,CASTPRGQGAGELFF
NA,TRBV6-1,TRBJ2-2,CASSILAGVKSGELFF
NA,TRBV27,TRBJ2-7,CASPLMAVSYEQYF
NA,TRBV20-1,TRBJ2-3,CSAREAAGYTDTQYF
NA,TRBV7-9,TRBJ1-2,CASSLTEYGYTF
NA,TRBV11-3,TRBJ2-2,CASSLEQGKYVGELFF
NA,TRBV24-1,TRBJ1-4,CATSPGQGFEKLFF
NA,TRBV7-9,TRBJ2-7,CASSLYGSYEQYF
NA,TRBV7-6,TRBJ1-2,CASSATGAGSNYGYTF
NA,TRBV11-3,TRBJ2-2,CASSPRRSTGELFF
NA,TRBV12-3/TRBV12-4,TRBJ1-5,CASSPAGTPNQPQHF
NA,TRBV5-1,TRBJ2-7,CASSVSGLEQYF
NA,TRBV18,TRBJ2-1,CASSPEGDLYNEQFF
NA,TRBV7-9,TRBJ2-4,CASSSTVVGRNIQYF
NA,TRBV5-1,TRBJ2-1,CASSLTQGNNEQFF
NA,TRBV27,TRBJ1-6,CASRTGFSPLHF
NA,TRBV4-1,TRBJ1-5,CASSQTNQGREGQPQHF
NA,TRBV20-1,TRBJ1-6,CSARTGRGADSPLHF
NA,TRBV5-1,TRBJ2-7,CASSLSWNSYEQYF
NA,TRBV6-5,TRBJ1-2,CASSYLGIRGYGYTF
NA,TRBV5-1,TRBJ2-5,CASSRGGTTQETQYF
NA,TRBV12-3/TRBV12-4,TRBJ1-4,CASSFFSSNNEKLFF
NA,TRBV12-3/TRBV12-4,TRBJ1-1,CASSSGQGDTEAFF
NA,TRBV7-2,TRBJ2-1,CASSFGGSSYNEQFF
NA,TRBV3-1,TRBJ1-6,CASSQDQRPYNSPLHF
NA,TRBV20-1,TRBJ1-5,CSASTGKEGYSNQPQHF
NA,TRBV2,TRBJ1-2,CASSVESGGGGYTF
NA,TRBV20-1,TRBJ2-7,CSARHPVLVSTGEYF
NA,TRBV5-1,TRBJ2-7,CASSLQGAFYEQYF
NA,TRBV7-2,TRBJ2-2,CASGRTGGRAGELFF
large,TRBV27,TRBJ1-2,CASSYAGGPAYGYTF
NA,TRBV5-1,TRBJ2-3,CASSPRRGASSTDTQYF
NA,TRBV4-2,TRBJ2-5,CASSQDLRGDPRTQYF
NA,TRBV2,TRBJ2-3,CASSTGPGTDTQYF
NA,TRBV20-1,TRBJ1-5,CSASGGYSNQPQHF
NA,TRBV9,TRBJ2-7,CASSPQDRVREQYF
NA,TRBV6-5,TRBJ2-1,CASSYQGQKQFF
NA,TRBV5-1,TRBJ1-2,CASSHGTANGYTF
NA,TRBV20-1,TRBJ1-1,CSARVRDRGFEAFF
NA,TRBV6-5,TRBJ2-5,CASSYGGGHQETQYF
NA,TRBV7-9,TRBJ2-5,CASSLLAAYQETQYF
NA,TRBV5-1,TRBJ2-3,CASSPIPSGVSTDTQYF
NA,TRBV5-1,TRBJ2-4,CASSAGTPKNIQYF
NA,TRBV10-2,TRBJ1-2,CASSSTGDFPFGYTF
NA,TRBV3-1,TRBJ1-3,CASSLVGRTAGNTIYF
NA,TRBV4-2,TRBJ1-1,CASSQRTIGVNTEAFF
NA,TRBV12-3/TRBV12-4,TRBJ2-1,CASSSGGQLYNEQFF
NA,TRBV7-2,TRBJ2-1,CASSLGGHRANEQFF
NA,TRBV18,TRBJ1-1,CASSQKQGLNTEAFF
NA,TRBV2,TRBJ1-2,CASSEARGYTF
NA,TRBV5-4,TRBJ2-1,CATLSGGYSNEQFF
NA,TRBV28,TRBJ2-6,CASSPQIGQGGSGANVLTF
NA,TRBV11-2,TRBJ2-2,CASSLDTGGAGELFF
NA,TRBV10-3,TRBJ1-1,CAIKGGEGNTEAFF
medium-sized,TRBV6-5,TRBJ2-1,CATATRVHSYNEQFF
NA,TRBV5-1,TRBJ1-1,CASSLGPLTEAFF